This T cell receptor beta chain came from a study of cytomegalovirus exposure and HLA in healthy donors. The overall study: There were 90 million to 140 million unique TCR beta sequences, drawn from about 200 million T cells, in an earlier analysis.

The PCR had 60 Vbeta and 13 Jbeta primers. Assay used: immunoSEQ multiplex PCR; TCRdb lists only in-frame clones, some missing. This sample has roughly 150,000 clones, with 73% found just once. Study outcomes and limitations: In vitro confirmation showed three CMV-associated chains to be CMV antigen specific. Later examination showed HLA-associated TCR beta chains had greater clonal expansion than equally common others. In a later analysis, DRB1 alleles had the most associated TCRs; HLA-C alleles the fewest.

Note on this clone: What it recognizes is unknown.

The receptor was derived from a woman between 18 and 29 years old in good health and CMV-seropositive. What was sequenced was PBMCs.

The CDR3 region is CASSRDSSYEQYF. CDR3 nucleotides: TGTGCCAGCAGCCGCGACAGCTCCTACGAGCAGTACTTC. This sequence joins TRBV7-9 and TRBJ2-7; TRBD1 might be the D (5 bases). Germline V gene lookup returns CDR1 SEHNR and CDR2 FQNEAQ (reference sequence). With 5 bases removed from V and 0 bases from J, the gap between germline ends came to 8 bases. CDR3 length: 13 amino acids.